The T cell receptor (beta chain) under discussion was sequenced for a study of cytomegalovirus exposure and HLA in healthy donors. CDR1 is SGHTA and CDR2 is FQGNSA in the germline V gene. After removal of 5 bases from V and 9 bases from J, the junction contained 16 bases not matched to a gene. The CDR3 has 16 amino acids. Unrecorded immune exposures were likely, despite nominal health at sampling. Note on this clone: Its antigen is as yet unknown.

Primers: 60 Vbeta forward and 13 Jbeta reverse. The data were produced by immunoSEQ multiplex PCR, yet TCRdb's version contains in-frame clones alone and is incomplete. The repertoire holds about 140,000 clones, roughly 73% seen once, with 1% to 1.5% in the top ten. Whole-study results and caveats: Cytomegalovirus association was assigned to more than 150 TCR beta chains.

The specimen sequenced was PBMCs. The sequence derives from a middle-aged woman in good health and CMV-seronegative. The chain uses TRBV7-2 and TRBJ2-5, with TRBD2 identical over 9 bases. In DNA, the CDR3 is TGTGCCAGCAGCCAGAGGGGCGGGGGGGACGGCGGGGCCCAGTACTTC. This gives the protein CASSQRGGGDGGAQYF.